This T cell receptor beta chain was profiled in a study of T-cell reconstitution after alpha-beta-depleted transplantation in children. The CDR3 has 15 amino acids. CDR1 is MNHEY and CDR2 is SVGEGT in the germline V gene. Trimming took 5 bases from V and 5 from J, leaving 18 bases between them. A TCRbeta library incorporating unique molecular identifiers was prepared. Each CDR3 protein gets one entry after TCRdb re-called the PCR reads with MiXCR. The sample gives 250,000 to 300,000 distinct CDR3 sequences, almost 10% of which show up once; 10% is in the top ten. The sample consisted of PBMCs from the stem cell graft donor, taken from the stem cell graft. This clonotype was obtained from a human donor who donated a stem cell graft to a child with SCID. This chain links TRBV6-2 or TRBV6-3 with TRBJ2-5; D may be TRBD1 or TRBD2 (5 bases each). The chain's CDR3 is CASSNPGVGDETQYF. The CDR3 DNA reads TGTGCCAGCAGTAACCCTGGAGTGGGGGATGAGACCCAGTACTTC.